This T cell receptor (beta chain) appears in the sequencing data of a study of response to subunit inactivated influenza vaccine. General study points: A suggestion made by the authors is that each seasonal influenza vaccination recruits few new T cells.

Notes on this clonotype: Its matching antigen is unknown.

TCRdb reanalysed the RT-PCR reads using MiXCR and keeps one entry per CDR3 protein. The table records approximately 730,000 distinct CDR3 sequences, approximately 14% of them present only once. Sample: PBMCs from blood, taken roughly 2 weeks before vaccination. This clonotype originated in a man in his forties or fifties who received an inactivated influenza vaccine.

The CDR3 spells CASGRIGMNTEAFF. CDR3 in DNA: TGTGCCAGCGGACGGATAGGGATGAACACTGAAGCTTTCTTT. The gene calls are TRBV19 and TRBJ1-1; no clear D. This CDR3 contains 14 residues. Germline V CDR1 and CDR2: LNHDA, SQIVND (reference sequence). The V gene lost 9 bases and the J gene lost 0 bases, with 14 bases spanning the gap.